This T cell receptor beta chain was recovered during a study of T cell repertoires in cytomegalovirus infection. Study at large: Recently identified HLA-C-restricted CMV epitopes were among the peptides used. Both a matching HLA type and CMV infection were indicated by public TCR beta signatures.

Study-level results: Accumulated public TCR beta family frequency recognized individuals carrying CMV together with the relevant HLA. What dominated the ex vivo response were HLA-C-restricted CMV-specific TCR beta clonotypes.

The CDR3 spans 13 residues. V shed 6 bases and J shed 2 bases, with 8 bases lying between them. To note about this clonotype: Antigen unknown.

In TCRdb, the reads were re-called with MiXCR into one record per CDR3 protein. The sample comprises roughly 80,000 distinct CDR3 sequences, approximately 24% of which are singletons, and approximately 49% rests with the top ten. This chain uses TRBV12-3 or TRBV12-4 with TRBJ2-1; unclear D gene. This clonotype originated in a human donor in good health (CMV status not recorded). Some clones in this sample may be carry-over from other donors' samples. This material consisted of CD8+ T cells from cultured PBMCs, taken from culture after CMV antigen stimulation. The CDR3 region is CASSYRTYNEQFF. Written as DNA, the CDR3 is TGTGCCAGCAGCTATAGGACCTACAATGAGCAGTTCTTC.